This T cell receptor beta chain was documented in a study of shared clonotypes between healthy human individuals. Overall study results and limits: Sample collection involved blood only; tissue repertoires are likely different. Memory subsets generally showed lower estimated richness than naive subsets. In contrast to clonotypes shared by all four donors, non-shared clonotypes had lower generation probabilities.

Samples underwent the assay at deep level. Some clones are missing from TCRdb's copy, which holds only in-frame ones; the method was immunoSEQ multiplex PCR. The data contain about 1.5 million clones, approximately 98% of them seen just once; the ten biggest clones take up around 0.45%. In the case of this clone: What it binds is unknown.

The clonotype was recovered from a man under 40 in good health. Specimen: naive CD4+ T cells sorted from blood. Subset given: CD45RA+ positively selected.

In nucleotides, the CDR3 is TGTGCCAGCAGCTCCGGGCTTGGACAGGGAAACTATGGCTACACCTTC. Amino acids: CASSSGLGQGNYGYTF. This chain uses TRBV5-4 with TRBJ1-2; the match to TRBD1 covers 8 bases. The CDR3 sequence is 16 residues long. Germline trimming cut 3 bases from V and 2 bases from J; bases unmatched to any gene: 9. Germline values: CDR1 SGHNT, CDR2 YYREEE (reference sequence).